This TCR beta chain was found in a study of T cells after yellow fever vaccination (dated by TCRdb to between 2019 and 2020). Broadly, across the study: Libraries from fractions with low cell numbers were prepared with the SMART-Seq v4 Ultra Low Input RNA kit. To track T-cell clones before and after primary and booster YFV17D yellow fever vaccination, bulk TCR alpha and beta repertoires were sequenced longitudinally. Bulk PBMC replicates and cell subsets were isolated from blood drawn at multiple timepoints before and after both primary and secondary immunization. Two healthy male donors, one aged 18 to 29 and one aged 30 to 40 years, made up the cohort. Findings and caveats that apply to the study as a whole: A small share of clonotypes was detected in both CD4 and CD8 compartments, with the overlap likely arising from convergent recombination. Only a couple of donors were included in the study, so the extent to which the findings can be generalized is limited. Compared with the primary T-cell response, the secondary T-cell response was faster but weaker, reaching its peak on day 5 rather than on day 15. After the booster, most of the clones that had expanded following primary vaccination were detected again (approximately 95% of CD4 and around 90% of CD8), which suggests that memory was broadly maintained. Because abundant contaminating clonotypes from the bulk population could be contained in FACS-sorted repertoires, computational filtering was required.

In light of the paper, this sample's treatment or condition label describes: live attenuated yellow fever vaccine strain. At each blood-draw timepoint, two biological replicates of bulk PBMCs were obtained. PBMCs were isolated from peripheral blood using a standard Ficoll-Paque protocol. TriZol was used to extract RNA from bulk PBMCs, from CD4 and CD8 fractions, and from dextramer-positive and dextramer-negative fractions. TCR cDNA was synthesized by 5'RACE template switching, through which a universal primer site and unique molecular identifiers were introduced. Priming for cDNA synthesis came from both the TCR alpha and TCR beta constant segments. Libraries were amplified in two PCR steps, with sample barcodes and sequencing adapters added in the second step. Sequencing of libraries was done on Illumina HiSeq 2500 (2x100 bp) or NovaSeq (2x150 bp). The original pipeline was this. MIGEC was used to demultiplex reads and collapse the reads into UMI consensus sequences, and MiXCR was used for V(D)J alignment. Clonotypes responding to the vaccine were identified with edgeR on replicate PBMC samples, with the criteria of FDR below 0.01 and a log2 fold change above 5 up to day 15. Bulk clonotypes were assigned CD4 or CD8 identity according to which sequenced CD4 or CD8 repertoire held them at higher abundance. TCRdb reworked the public reads: Q25 trimming with fastp, MiXCR clone assembly, productive beta chains retained. Merged by CDR3 protein, the rows form single entries marked with the most common genes and DNA. The V and J calls shown here were made by TCRdb, not taken from the authors' results. This sample lists approximately 340,000 distinct CDR3 sequences; about 8.7% were detected once. Together, the top ten hold over 15% of the sample.

This clonotype has a handful of counts. The specificity of this receptor is unknown. Nothing much larger sits one base from this clone, and base qualities are not available. This material consisted of PBMCs, taken on the day of the first yellow fever vaccination. This TCR was recovered from a man aged 18 to 35 who received the YFV17D yellow fever vaccine.

The bases are TGTGCCAGCAGCCCTACCCGGGGTCGGATGGCGCAGTATTTT. Its translation reads: CASSPTRGRMAQYF. The receptor chain draws on TRBV12-3 or TRBV12-4 and TRBJ2-3; perhaps TRBD2 is the D gene, with 5 bases matching. The junction shows trimming of 6 bases on V and 10 bases on J, plus 20 bases between the germline ends. From its cysteine to its phenylalanine, the CDR3 spans 14 amino acids. Only CDR3 DNA remains: 42 bases, in frame from the first base.